The clone carrying this TCR beta chain was found many times. Its specificity is not known. Any patient presenting with uncontrolled infection, other autoimmune disease, pregnancy or lactation was left out. The V gene's germline CDR1 is MNHNS and CDR2 SASEGT. CDR3 length: 14 amino acids. V was trimmed by 10 bases and J by 3 bases, leaving 15 bases between them. This record belongs to a study of T cells in Graves' hyperthyroidism and ophthalmopathy. Study results and caveats: Separation of ophthalmopathy from stable hyperthyroidism was achieved by a 13 V-J model. Peripheral blood also featured most of the thyroid clonotypes expanded above 0.001.

Amplified regions were TCR beta CDR3 sequences from RNA transcripts. HTBI primers drove first-round RT-PCR of the TCR CDR3. MiXCR, applied by TCRdb to the multiplex PCR reads, yields one record per CDR3 protein. The sample includes hundreds of thousands of distinct CDR3 sequences, roughly 14% of them seen just once. The V and J genes are TRBV6-1 and TRBJ2-2; no reliable D call. Sample: blood. This TCR was sampled from a middle-aged woman with Graves' ophthalmopathy. The CDR3 region is CATCLGQHTGELFF. The CDR3 DNA is TGTGCCACGTGCCTCGGGCAGCACACCGGGGAGCTGTTTTTT.